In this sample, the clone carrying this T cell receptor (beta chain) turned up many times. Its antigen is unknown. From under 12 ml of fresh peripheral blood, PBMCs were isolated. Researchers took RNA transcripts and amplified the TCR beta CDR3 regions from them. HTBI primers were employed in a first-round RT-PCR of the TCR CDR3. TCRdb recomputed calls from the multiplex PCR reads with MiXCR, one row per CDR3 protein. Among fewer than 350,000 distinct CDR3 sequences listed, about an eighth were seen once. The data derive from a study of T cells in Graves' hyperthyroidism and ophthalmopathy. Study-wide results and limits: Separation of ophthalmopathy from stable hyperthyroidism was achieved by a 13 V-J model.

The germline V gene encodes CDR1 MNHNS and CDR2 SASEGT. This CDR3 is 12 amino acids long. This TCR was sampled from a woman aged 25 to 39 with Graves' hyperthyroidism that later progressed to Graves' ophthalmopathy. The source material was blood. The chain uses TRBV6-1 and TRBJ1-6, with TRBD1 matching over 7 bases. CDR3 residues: CGIRQGASPLHF. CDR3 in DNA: TGTGGAATACGACAGGGAGCTTCACCCCTCCACTTT.